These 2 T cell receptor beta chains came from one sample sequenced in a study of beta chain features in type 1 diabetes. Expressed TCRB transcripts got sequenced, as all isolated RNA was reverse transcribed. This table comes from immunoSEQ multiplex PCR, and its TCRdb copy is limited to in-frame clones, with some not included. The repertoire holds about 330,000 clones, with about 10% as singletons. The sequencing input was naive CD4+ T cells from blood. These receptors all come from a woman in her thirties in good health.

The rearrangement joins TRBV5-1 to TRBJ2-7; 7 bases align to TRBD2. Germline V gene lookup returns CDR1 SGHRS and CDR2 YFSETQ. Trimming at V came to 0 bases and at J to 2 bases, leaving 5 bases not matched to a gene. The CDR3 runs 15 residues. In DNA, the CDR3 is TGCGCCAGCAGCTTGGGGTCTAGCGGAGCCTACGAGCAGTACTTC. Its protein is CASSLGSSGAYEQYF.

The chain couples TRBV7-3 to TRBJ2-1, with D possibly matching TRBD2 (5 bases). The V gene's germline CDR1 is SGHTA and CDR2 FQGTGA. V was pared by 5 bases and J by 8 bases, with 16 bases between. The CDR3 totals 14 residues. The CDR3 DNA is TGTGCCAGCAGCGCAGGAACAACGCGGGATGAGCAGTTCTTC. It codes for CASSAGTTRDEQFF.